Following are 2 T cell receptor beta chains from one sample sequenced in a study of blood T cell repertoires in COVID-19. The data were produced by immunoSEQ multiplex PCR, yet TCRdb's version contains in-frame clones alone and is incomplete. The sample yields roughly 64,000 clones, under 90% seen once. The source material was peripheral blood. The receptors derive from a man aged 50 to 59 with active COVID-19.

The chain couples TRBV19 to TRBJ1-4; 10 bases align to TRBD1. The CDR3 spans 15 residues. From germline, CDR1 is LNHDA and CDR2 SQIVND (reference sequence). The J segment lost 6 bases and the V segment lost 3 bases, leaving 4 bases of the junction unmatched. This CDR3 reads CASSITGTGDEKLFF. CDR3 nucleotide sequence: TGTGCCAGTAGTATCACCGGGACAGGGGATGAAAAACTGTTTTTT.

J is TRBJ2-1 and V is TRBV7-3; tentatively, D is TRBD2 (5 bases). The germline V gene encodes CDR1 SGHTA and CDR2 FQGTGA. V was clipped by 2 bases and J by 8 bases, with 16 bases between them. The CDR3 contains 15 residues. DNA of the CDR3: TGTGCCAGCAGCTTACGTCGTAGTCAGAGGGATGAGCAGTTCTTC. It translates to CASSLRRSQRDEQFF.